The clone carrying this T cell receptor beta chain occurred many times. Its target is not known. An end of the junction does not agree with germline; a read error may underlie this. The CDR3 runs to 13 residues. CDR1 and CDR2 (germline): SGHRS, YFSETQ. Patients picked for sequencing had shown CD8+CD57+ cell expansion detected by flow cytometry. The sample comes from a study of CD8+CD57+ T cells in acquired aplastic anemia. Study conclusions and caveats: Patients showed no significant difference from controls in CD8+ Simpson's diversity.

TCR beta VDJ combinations and CDR3 sequences were profiled from genomic DNA. TCRdb itself ran the reads through MiXCR, one entry per CDR3 protein. The table includes about 200,000 distinct CDR3 sequences, 50% to 70% detected once. This chain connects TRBV5-1 to TRBJ2-7; D is possibly TRBD1 (6 bases). The TCR was taken from a human donor with aplastic anemia. Input material: sorted CD4+, CD8+, or CD8+CD57+ T cells (not recorded which) from PBMCs. In DNA, the CDR3 is TGCGCCAGCAGATTGGACAGCTCCTACGAGCAGTACTTC. Residues: CASRLDSSYEQYF. Full variable domain (missing parts from reference TRBV5-1 and TRBJ2-7): KAGVTQTPRYLIKTRGQQVTLSCSPISGHRSVSWYQQTPGQGLQFLFEYFSETQRNKGNFPGRFSGRQFSNSRSEMNVSTLELGDSALYLCASRLDSSYEQYFGPGTRLTVT.